Below are 27 T cell receptor beta chains sequenced from a single sample in a study of cytomegalovirus exposure and HLA in healthy donors. Vbeta (60) and Jbeta (13) primers were used in the PCR. The data were produced by immunoSEQ multiplex PCR, yet TCRdb's version contains in-frame clones alone and is incomplete. The sample has about 190,000 clones; 70% to 75% are singletons. Material: PBMCs. These receptors all stem from a man aged 25 to 45 in good health and CMV-seropositive.

In its sample, this clone was seen a few times. The rearrangement links TRBV12-5 to TRBJ2-1; 8 nucleotides match TRBD2. The CDR3 extends over 15 amino acids. Germline V gene sequence: CDR1 LGHNT, CDR2 FRNRAP. V lost 5 bases, J lost 8 bases, and 11 bases stayed unmatched. The DNA of the CDR3 is TGTGCTAGTGGTCCCGGGACTAGGGCCGTGGATGAGCAGTTCTTC. Translated, it gives CASGPGTRAVDEQFF. The variable domain in full, with the rest retrieved from reference TRBV12-5 and TRBJ2-1, is DARVTQTPRHKVTEMGQEVTMRCQPILGHNTVFWYRQTMMQGLELLAYFRNRAPLDDSGMPKDRFSAEMPDATLATLKIQPSEPRDSAVYFCASGPGTRAVDEQFFGPGTRLTVL.

This clone turned up a few times. The chain uses TRBV7-2 and TRBJ1-2; 10 bases line up with TRBD1. The V gene's germline CDR1 is SGHTA and CDR2 FQGNSA. The CDR3 loop spans 14 amino acids. The J segment lost 5 bases and the V segment lost 5 bases, leaving 5 bases of the junction unmatched. This chain's CDR3 is CASSPWDRGYGYTF. CDR3 in DNA: TGTGCCAGCAGCCCTTGGGACAGGGGATATGGCTACACCTTC.

The chain combines TRBV2 with TRBJ2-4; 10 nucleotides agree with TRBD1. The CDR3 is made up of 18 amino acids. Germline V gene data show CDR1 as SNHLY and CDR2 as FYNNEI. Trimming removed 7 bases from V and 7 bases from J; junction bases left unmatched: 19. CDR3 nucleotide sequence: TGTGCCAGCAACAGGGGACCCGGGACAGGGGCCAAAGAGAACATTCAGTACTTC. This translates into CASNRGPGTGAKENIQYF.

The chain has TRBV9 and TRBJ2-5, with D perhaps TRBD2 (5 bases). Near its end, the DNA agrees better with TRBJ2-7, so the J call may be wrong. The CDR3 sequence is 13 residues long. The germline V gene has CDR1 SGDLS and CDR2 YYNGEE. The CDR3 region has the DNA TGTGCCAGCAGCTGGGGAGCGGCCTACGAGCAGTACTTC. Its translation is CASSWGAAYEQYF.

This rearrangement joins TRBV7-2 to TRBJ2-1; 10 nucleotides agree with TRBD2. J lost 5 bases, V lost 7 bases, and 5 bases had no gene match. Germline assignment: CDR1 SGHTA and CDR2 FQGNSA. The CDR3 spans 14 residues. The CDR3 DNA reads as TGTGCCAGCACCAGGGGGACTAGCGACAATGAGCAGTTCTTC. Translating it yields CASTRGTSDNEQFF.

The J gene is TRBJ2-5, the V gene TRBV30; 8 bases align to TRBD1. From germline, CDR1 is GTSNPN and CDR2 SVGIG (reference sequence). This CDR3 is 14 amino acids long. With 8 bases clipped from V and 1 base from J, the junction kept 9 bases outside the gene matches. CDR3 sequence reads: CAQTRQGTQETQYF. CDR3 coding DNA: TGTGCCCAAACCCGACAGGGGACCCAAGAGACCCAGTACTTC.

The rearrangement links TRBV29-1 to TRBJ2-1, with 8 bases that match TRBD2. Germline CDR1 and CDR2: SQVTM and ANQGSEA. V shed 1 base and J 5 bases; nucleotides not matched to a gene: 13. The CDR3 loop spans 17 amino acids. The CDR3 DNA reads TGCAGCGTTGAAGCCCGCTTGGGGGAGCGGGAGAACAATGAGCAGTTCTTC. Protein: CSVEARLGERENNEQFF.

The chain uses TRBV5-1 and TRBJ1-3; D ambiguous. The CDR3 spans 15 residues. V was shortened by 1 base and J by 0 bases, with 8 bases between the two germline ends. Germline-derived CDR1 and CDR2 are SGHRS and YFSETQ. CDR3 DNA sequence: TGCGCCAGCAGCTTGAATCCGGGCTCTGGAAACACCATATATTTT. Translating it yields CASSLNPGSGNTIYF.

This clone was detected only a few times. V gene TRBV30 combines with J gene TRBJ2-7; 7 bases map to TRBD1. V trimming: 3 bases; J trimming: 3 bases; junction bases outside the gene matches: 8. There are 14 residues in the CDR3. The germline V gene has CDR1 GTSNPN and CDR2 SVGIG (reference sequence). CDR3 DNA sequence: TGTGCCTGGAGCAAACAGGGGAAAAACTACGAGCAGTACTTC. This codes for CAWSKQGKNYEQYF.

The chain carries TRBV2 and TRBJ2-5; TRBD1 is a possible D gene (6 bases). Trimming pared 8 bases from V and 7 bases from J, leaving 14 bases between. This CDR3 is built from 12 residues. Germline CDR1 SNHLY, CDR2 FYNNEI. Written as DNA, the CDR3 is TGTGCCAGCCTACGGACAGAGGGGACCCAGTACTTC. This sequence encodes CASLRTEGTQYF. Together with reference TRBV2 and TRBJ2-5, the CDR3 gives the full variable domain: EPEVTQTPSHQVTQMGQEVILRCVPISNHLYFYWYRQILGQKVEFLVSFYNNEISEKSEIFDDQFSVERPDGSNFTLKIRSTKLEDSAMYFCASLRTEGTQYFGPGTRLLVL.

J is TRBJ2-7 and V is TRBV19; D is possibly TRBD1 (6 bases). Germline lookup yields CDR1 LNHDA and CDR2 SQIVND (reference sequence). This CDR3 has 12 residues. V dropped 5 bases and J dropped 6 bases, with 11 bases sitting between them. The CDR3 is CASSHRVGEQYF. The CDR3 nucleotides read TGTGCCAGTAGTCACAGGGTGGGCGAGCAGTACTTC.

The rearrangement links TRBV7-9 to TRBJ1-5; a weak D match, TRBD1 (6 bases). The CDR3 extends over 13 amino acids. The germline V gene encodes CDR1 SEHNR and CDR2 FQNEAQ (reference sequence). V was trimmed by 5 bases and J by 4 bases, leaving 9 bases between them. In DNA, the CDR3 is TGTGCCAGCAGCCTTGACAGGAATCAGCCCCAGCATTTT. Translated, it gives CASSLDRNQPQHF.

Comment on this clone: At one boundary the junction diverges from the germline segment, which might be a read error. The rearrangement uses TRBV7-9 and TRBJ2-2; possible D gene TRBD2, 5 bases. Germline V gene lookup returns CDR1 SEHNR and CDR2 FQNEAQ (reference sequence). The CDR3 covers 13 residues. CDR3 residues: CASSLDAPGSGLF. The CDR3 region has the DNA TGTGCCAGCAGCTTAGATGCACCGGGGAGTGGGCTTTTT.

The chain recombines TRBV5-8 with TRBJ2-5; D is possibly TRBD1 (6 bases). The V gene's germline CDR1 is SGHTS and CDR2 YDEGEE. Trimming shortened V by 0 bases and J by 7 bases, and 10 bases separated the two germline ends. The CDR3 is 13 residues long. Written as DNA, the CDR3 is TGTGCCAGCAGCTTGGTCCGAGGGGGGACCCAGTACTTC. This sequence encodes CASSLVRGGTQYF.

This chain uses TRBV4-1 with TRBJ2-1, with 10 nucleotides matching TRBD2. The CDR3 loop spans 16 amino acids. Trimming took 0 bases from V and 4 from J; bases not matched to a gene: 3. Germline V lookup: CDR1 MGHRA, CDR2 YSYEKL. The DNA for the CDR3 is TGCGCCAGCAGCCAAGAGGCTAGCGGGGGATACAATGAGCAGTTCTTC. The encoded protein is CASSQEASGGYNEQFF.

The CDR3 region has the DNA TGCGCCAGCAGCTCCCGGACAGGAGCTAATGAAAAACTGTTTTTT. Amino acid sequence: CASSSRTGANEKLFF. The chain is built from TRBV5-1 and TRBJ1-4, with 7 bases identical to TRBD1. The germline V gene encodes CDR1 SGHRS and CDR2 YFSETQ. The CDR3 is 15 amino acids. Losses at the gene ends were 3 bases for V and 3 bases for J; bases not matched to a gene: 5.

The chain employs TRBV21-1 and TRBJ2-7; the table calls TRBD1, which could not be checked here. TRBV21-1 is flagged as a pseudogene. The CDR3 extends over 14 amino acids. The CDR3 region has the DNA TGTGCCAGCAGCGCCGACAGGGGGCACTACGAGCAGTACTTC. Translated, it gives CASSADRGHYEQYF.

The chain combines TRBV19 with TRBJ2-5; TRBD2 matches 12 bases. The length of the CDR3 is 16 residues. CDR1 and CDR2 from the germline V gene are LNHDA and SQIVND (reference sequence). J gave up 1 base and V 7 bases, and 7 bases lay outside the gene matches. The CDR3 is CASTTGTSGPQETQYF. DNA for the CDR3: TGTGCCAGTACTACCGGGACTAGCGGGCCCCAAGAGACCCAGTACTTC. Complete variable domain (other parts from reference TRBV19 and TRBJ2-5): DGGITQSPKYLFRKEGQNVTLSCEQNLNHDAMYWYRQDPGQGLRLIYYSQIVNDFQKGDIAEGYSVSREKKESFPLTVTSAQKNPTAFYLCASTTGTSGPQETQYFGPGTRLLVL.

The gene calls are TRBV7-2 and TRBJ1-5; D is ambiguous. Germline assignment: CDR1 SGHTA and CDR2 FQGNSA. V was clipped by 3 bases and J by 5 bases, with 11 bases between them. This CDR3 is 14 amino acids long. The CDR3 DNA is TGTGCCAGCAGCTTCCACTCAGGTGATCAGCCCCAGCATTTT. Its protein product is CASSFHSGDQPQHF.

In its sample, this clone was seen a few times. The chain recombines TRBV7-3 with TRBJ1-1; tentatively, D is TRBD1 (5 bases). Germline V lookup: CDR1 SGHTA, CDR2 FQGTGA. The CDR3 is made up of 12 amino acids. Trimming took off 10 bases at V and 5 bases at J, with 14 bases between the two ends. The CDR3 loop reads CATIPGGTEAFF. The CDR3 DNA reads TGTGCCACCATTCCCGGGGGGACTGAAGCTTTCTTT. The entire variable domain, with the rest obtained from reference TRBV7-3 and TRBJ1-1, is as follows: GAGVSQTPSNKVTEKGKYVELRCDPISGHTALYWYRQSLGQGPEFLIYFQGTGAADDSGLPNDRFFAVRPEGSVSTLKIQRTERGDSAVYLCATIPGGTEAFFGQGTRLTVV.

This chain uses TRBV5-4 with TRBJ2-1, with D possibly TRBD1 on 5 matching bases. This CDR3 has 15 amino acids. Deletions cut 2 bases from V and 4 bases from J, with 13 bases between. The germline V gene encodes CDR1 SGHNT and CDR2 YYREEE (reference sequence). CDR3: CASSLSQGSYNEQFF. CDR3 in DNA: TGTGCCAGCAGCTTATCCCAGGGCTCTTACAATGAGCAGTTCTTC. Filled out from reference TRBV5-4 and TRBJ2-1, the complete variable domain reads ETGVTQSPTHLIKTRGQQVTLRCSSQSGHNTVSWYQQALGQGPQFIFQYYREEENGRGNFPPRFSGLQFPNYSSELNVNALELDDSALYLCASSLSQGSYNEQFFGPGTRLTVL.

The genes are TRBV5-1 and TRBJ2-7, with 9 bases aligning to TRBD1. The CDR3 extends over 14 amino acids. CDR1 is SGHRS and CDR2 is YFSETQ in the germline V gene. V was pared by 3 bases and J by 2 bases, with 3 bases of the junction left unmatched. The CDR3 nucleotides read TGCGCCAGCAGCTCCCGGGACAGGGCCTACGAGCAGTACTTC. Its protein product is CASSSRDRAYEQYF.

The V and J genes are TRBV11-2 and TRBJ2-7; TRBD2 matches 9 bases. The CDR3 spans 15 residues. Trimming at V came to 5 bases and at J to 7 bases, leaving 12 bases not matched to a gene. Per the germline V gene, CDR1 is SGHAT and CDR2 is FQNNGV. The DNA of the CDR3 is TGTGCCAGCAGCCCCGACGGTGCGGGGGGGCGTGAGCAGTACTTC. It is translated as CASSPDGAGGREQYF.

This clone was counted a few times. The chain combines TRBV27 with TRBJ1-5, with TRBD1 matching 9 bases. This CDR3 has 17 residues. Germline V gene data show CDR1 as MNHEY and CDR2 as SMNVEV (reference sequence). The ends lost 6 bases at V and 3 bases at J; junction bases unmatched: 12. The CDR3 nucleotides are TGTGCCAGCAGCCCAGAGGGAGGACAGGGGTTCAATCAGCCCCAGCATTTT. Translation: CASSPEGGQGFNQPQHF.

CDR3 DNA sequence: TGTGCCAGCAGCGTCACGGACTACACGCAGTATTTT. This encodes CASSVTDYTQYF. The chain employs TRBV9 and TRBJ2-3, with D perhaps matching TRBD2 (6 bases). Germline V CDR1 and CDR2: SGDLS, YYNGEE. Trimming removed 2 bases from V and 9 bases from J, with 10 bases in between. This CDR3 comprises 12 residues.

The CDR3 DNA is TGTGCCAGCAGCTTGGGAACAGGGTGGGCTGGAAACACCATATATTTT. Amino acid sequence: CASSLGTGWAGNTIYF. V gene TRBV5-4 combines with J gene TRBJ1-3; tentative D call: TRBD1 (6 bases). This CDR3 is 16 amino acids long. Looked up from germline, CDR1 is SGHNT and CDR2 is YYREEE (reference sequence). Deletions cut 0 bases from V and 2 bases from J, with 12 bases between.

This clone was observed once. The chain employs TRBV19 and TRBJ1-4, with 11 positions matching TRBD1. With 5 bases clipped from V and 7 bases from J, the junction kept 6 bases outside the gene matches. The germline V gene encodes CDR1 LNHDA and CDR2 SQIVND (reference sequence). This CDR3 is built from 15 residues. CDR3: CASSPRTGGSEKLFF. CDR3 bases: TGTGCCAGTAGTCCGCGGACAGGGGGCTCTGAAAAACTGTTTTTT.